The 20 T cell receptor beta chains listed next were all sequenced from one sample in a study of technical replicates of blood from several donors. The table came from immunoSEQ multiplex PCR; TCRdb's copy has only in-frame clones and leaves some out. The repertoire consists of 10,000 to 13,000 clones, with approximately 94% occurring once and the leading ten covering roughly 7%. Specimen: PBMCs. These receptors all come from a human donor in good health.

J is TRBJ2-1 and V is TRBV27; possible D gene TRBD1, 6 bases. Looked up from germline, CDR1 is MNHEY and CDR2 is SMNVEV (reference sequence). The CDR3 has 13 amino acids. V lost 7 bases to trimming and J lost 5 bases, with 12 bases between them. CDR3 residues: CASTEGQNNEQFF. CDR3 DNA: TGTGCCAGCACCGAAGGACAGAACAATGAGCAGTTCTTC.

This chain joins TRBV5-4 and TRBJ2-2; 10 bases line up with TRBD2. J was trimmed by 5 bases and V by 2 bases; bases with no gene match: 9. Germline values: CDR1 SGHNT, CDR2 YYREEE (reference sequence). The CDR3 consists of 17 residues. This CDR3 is CASSFGGVAGGTGELFF. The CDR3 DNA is TGTGCCAGCAGCTTCGGGGGGGTAGCGGGAGGAACCGGGGAGCTGTTTTTT.

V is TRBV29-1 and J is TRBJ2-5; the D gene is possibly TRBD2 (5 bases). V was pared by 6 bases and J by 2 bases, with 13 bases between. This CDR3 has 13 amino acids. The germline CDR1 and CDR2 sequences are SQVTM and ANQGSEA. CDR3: CSVAVSVQETQYF. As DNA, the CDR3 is TGCAGCGTGGCCGTTAGCGTTCAAGAGACCCAGTACTTC.

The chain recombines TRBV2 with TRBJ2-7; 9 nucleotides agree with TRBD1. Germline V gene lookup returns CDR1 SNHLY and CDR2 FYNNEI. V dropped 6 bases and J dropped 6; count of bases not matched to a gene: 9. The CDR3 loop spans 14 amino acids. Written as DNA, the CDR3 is TGTGCCAGCAGACCGGGACAGGGCCTCCTCGAGCAGTACTTC. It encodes CASRPGQGLLEQYF.

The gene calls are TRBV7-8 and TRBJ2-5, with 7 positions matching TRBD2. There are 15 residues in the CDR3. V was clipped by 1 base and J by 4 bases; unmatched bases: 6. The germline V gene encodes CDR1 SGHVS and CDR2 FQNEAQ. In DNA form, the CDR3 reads TGTGCCAGCAGCTTAGGAAGTTTAGCGGGAGAGACCCAGTACTTC. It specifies CASSLGSLAGETQYF.

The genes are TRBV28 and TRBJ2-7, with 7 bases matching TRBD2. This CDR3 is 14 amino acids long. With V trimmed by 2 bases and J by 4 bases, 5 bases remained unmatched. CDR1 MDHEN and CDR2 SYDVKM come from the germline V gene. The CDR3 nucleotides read TGTGCCAGCAGTTTACCGGGACTATTATACGAGCAGTACTTC. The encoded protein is CASSLPGLLYEQYF.

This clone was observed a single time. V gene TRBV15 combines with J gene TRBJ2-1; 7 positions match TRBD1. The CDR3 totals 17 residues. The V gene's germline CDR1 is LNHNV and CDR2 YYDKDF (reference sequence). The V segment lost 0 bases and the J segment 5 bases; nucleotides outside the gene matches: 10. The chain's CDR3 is CATSRDYSGTADNEQFF. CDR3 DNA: TGTGCCACCAGCAGAGATTACTCCGGGACAGCTGACAATGAGCAGTTCTTC. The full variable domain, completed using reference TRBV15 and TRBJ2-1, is DAMVIQNPRYQVTQFGKPVTLSCSQTLNHNVMYWYQQKSSQAPKLLFHYYDKDFNNEADTPDNFQSRRPNTSFCFLDIRSPGLGDTAMYLCATSRDYSGTADNEQFFGPGTRLTVL.

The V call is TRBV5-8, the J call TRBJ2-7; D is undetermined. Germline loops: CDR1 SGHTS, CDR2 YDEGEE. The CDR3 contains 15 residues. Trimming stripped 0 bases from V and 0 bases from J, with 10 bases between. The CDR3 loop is CASSLGFIGSYEQYF. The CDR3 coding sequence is TGTGCCAGCAGCTTGGGCTTCATCGGCTCCTACGAGCAGTACTTC.

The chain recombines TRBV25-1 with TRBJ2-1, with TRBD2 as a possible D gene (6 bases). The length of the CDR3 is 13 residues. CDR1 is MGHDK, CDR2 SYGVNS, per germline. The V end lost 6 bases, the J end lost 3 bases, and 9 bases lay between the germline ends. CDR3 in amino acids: CASSWGGYNEQFF. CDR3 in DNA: TGTGCCAGCAGCTGGGGAGGCTACAATGAGCAGTTCTTC.

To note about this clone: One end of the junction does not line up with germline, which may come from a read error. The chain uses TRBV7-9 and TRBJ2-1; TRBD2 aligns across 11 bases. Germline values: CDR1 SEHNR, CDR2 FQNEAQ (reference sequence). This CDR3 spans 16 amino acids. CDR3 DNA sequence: TGTGCCAGCAACTTAGCGGGAGGGGCTGAGGGGAATGAGCAGTTCTTC. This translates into CASNLAGGAEGNEQFF.

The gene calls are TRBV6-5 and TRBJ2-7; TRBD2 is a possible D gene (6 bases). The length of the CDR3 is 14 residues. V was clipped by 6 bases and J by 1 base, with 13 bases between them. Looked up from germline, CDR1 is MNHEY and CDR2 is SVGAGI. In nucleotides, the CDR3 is TGTGCCAGCAGAGTAGCGGAGGGATCCTACGAGCAGTACTTC. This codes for CASRVAEGSYEQYF.

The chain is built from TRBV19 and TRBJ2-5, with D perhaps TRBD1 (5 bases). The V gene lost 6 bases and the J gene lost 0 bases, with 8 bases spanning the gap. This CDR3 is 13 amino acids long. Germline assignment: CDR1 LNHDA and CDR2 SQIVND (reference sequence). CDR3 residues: CASSWTNQETQYF. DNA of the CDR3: TGTGCCAGTAGCTGGACAAACCAAGAGACCCAGTACTTC.

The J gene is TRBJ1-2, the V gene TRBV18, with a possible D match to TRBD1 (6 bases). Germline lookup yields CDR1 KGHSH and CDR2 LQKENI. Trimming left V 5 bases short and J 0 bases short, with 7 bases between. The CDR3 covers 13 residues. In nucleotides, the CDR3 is TGTGCCAGCTCAAGGGGGTCTAACTATGGCTACACCTTC. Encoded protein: CASSRGSNYGYTF. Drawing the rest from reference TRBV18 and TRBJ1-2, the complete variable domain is NAGVMQNPRHLVRRRGQEARLRCSPMKGHSHVYWYRQLPEEGLKFMVYLQKENIIDESGMPKERFSAEFPKEGPSILRIQQVVRGDSAAYFCASSRGSNYGYTFGSGTRLTVV.

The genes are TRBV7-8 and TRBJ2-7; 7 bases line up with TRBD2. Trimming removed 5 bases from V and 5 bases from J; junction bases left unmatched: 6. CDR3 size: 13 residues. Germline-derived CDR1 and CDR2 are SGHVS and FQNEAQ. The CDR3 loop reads CASSPPRGDEQYF. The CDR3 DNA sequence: TGTGCCAGCAGCCCGCCCCGGGGGGACGAGCAGTACTTC.

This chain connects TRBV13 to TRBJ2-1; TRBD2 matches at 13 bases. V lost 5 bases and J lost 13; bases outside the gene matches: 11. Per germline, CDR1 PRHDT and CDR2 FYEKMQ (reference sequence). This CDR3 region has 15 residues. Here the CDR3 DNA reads TGTGCCAGCAGCCGTATACCAGGACTAGCGGGAGAACAGTTCTTC. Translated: CASSRIPGLAGEQFF.

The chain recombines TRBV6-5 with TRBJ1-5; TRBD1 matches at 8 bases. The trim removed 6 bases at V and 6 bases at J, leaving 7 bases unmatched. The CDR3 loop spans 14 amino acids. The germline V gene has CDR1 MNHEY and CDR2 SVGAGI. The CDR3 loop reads CASRSQGAGQPQHF. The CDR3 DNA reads TGTGCCAGCAGGAGCCAGGGGGCCGGTCAGCCCCAGCATTTT.

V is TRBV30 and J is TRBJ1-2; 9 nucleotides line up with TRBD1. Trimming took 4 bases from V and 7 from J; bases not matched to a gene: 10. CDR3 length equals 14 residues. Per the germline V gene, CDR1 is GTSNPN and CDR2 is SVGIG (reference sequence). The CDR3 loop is CAWIYRDRDGGYTF. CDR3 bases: TGTGCCTGGATATACCGGGACAGGGACGGTGGCTACACCTTC.

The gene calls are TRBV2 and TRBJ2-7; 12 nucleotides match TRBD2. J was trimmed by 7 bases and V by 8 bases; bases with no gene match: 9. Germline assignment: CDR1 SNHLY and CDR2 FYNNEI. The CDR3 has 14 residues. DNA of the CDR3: TGTGCCAGCCGAAGACTAGCGGGAGTACCTGAGCAGTACTTC. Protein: CASRRLAGVPEQYF.

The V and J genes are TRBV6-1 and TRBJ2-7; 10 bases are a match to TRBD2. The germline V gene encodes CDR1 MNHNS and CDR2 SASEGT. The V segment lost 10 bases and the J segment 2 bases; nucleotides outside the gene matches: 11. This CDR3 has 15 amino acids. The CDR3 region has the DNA TGTGCCACCAATCCCGGGACTAGCGCCACCTACGAGCAGTACTTC. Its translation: CATNPGTSATYEQYF.

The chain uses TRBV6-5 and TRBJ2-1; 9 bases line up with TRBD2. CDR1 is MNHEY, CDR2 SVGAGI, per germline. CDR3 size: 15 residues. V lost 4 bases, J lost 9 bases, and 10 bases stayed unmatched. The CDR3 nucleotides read TGTGCCAGCAGTTTCGGGAGTAGCGGGAGTTTTGAGCAGTTCTTC. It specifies CASSFGSSGSFEQFF.